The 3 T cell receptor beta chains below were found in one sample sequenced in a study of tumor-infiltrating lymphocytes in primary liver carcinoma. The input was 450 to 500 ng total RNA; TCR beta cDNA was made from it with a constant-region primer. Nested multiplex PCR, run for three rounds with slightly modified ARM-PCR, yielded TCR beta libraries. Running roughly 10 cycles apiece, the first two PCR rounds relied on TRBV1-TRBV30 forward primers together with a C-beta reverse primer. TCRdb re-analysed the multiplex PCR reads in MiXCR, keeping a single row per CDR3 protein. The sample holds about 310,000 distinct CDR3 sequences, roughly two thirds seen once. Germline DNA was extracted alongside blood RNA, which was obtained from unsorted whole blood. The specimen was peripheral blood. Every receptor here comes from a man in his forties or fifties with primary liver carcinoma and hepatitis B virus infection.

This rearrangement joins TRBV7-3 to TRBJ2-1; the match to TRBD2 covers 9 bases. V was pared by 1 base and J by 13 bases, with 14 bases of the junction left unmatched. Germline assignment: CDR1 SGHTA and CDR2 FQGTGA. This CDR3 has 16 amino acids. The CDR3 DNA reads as TGTGCCAGCAGCTTAAACGGCCGAGCGGGAGGCTCTAGTCAGTTCTTC. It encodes CASSLNGRAGGSSQFF.

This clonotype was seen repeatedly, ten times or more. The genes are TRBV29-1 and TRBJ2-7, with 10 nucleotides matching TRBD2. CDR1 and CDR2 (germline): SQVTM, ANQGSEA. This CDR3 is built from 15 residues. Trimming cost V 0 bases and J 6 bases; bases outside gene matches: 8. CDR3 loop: CSVEEGASGSGEQYF. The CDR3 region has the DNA TGCAGCGTTGAAGAAGGCGCTAGCGGGAGCGGCGAGCAGTACTTC.

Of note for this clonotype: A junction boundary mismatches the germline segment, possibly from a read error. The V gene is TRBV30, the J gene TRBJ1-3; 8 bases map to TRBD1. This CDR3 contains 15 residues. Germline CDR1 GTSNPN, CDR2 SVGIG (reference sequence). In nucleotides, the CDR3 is TGTGCCAGGAGCTCGTGGGGGACAGGCGGAAACACCATATATTTC. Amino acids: CARSSWGTGGNTIYF.